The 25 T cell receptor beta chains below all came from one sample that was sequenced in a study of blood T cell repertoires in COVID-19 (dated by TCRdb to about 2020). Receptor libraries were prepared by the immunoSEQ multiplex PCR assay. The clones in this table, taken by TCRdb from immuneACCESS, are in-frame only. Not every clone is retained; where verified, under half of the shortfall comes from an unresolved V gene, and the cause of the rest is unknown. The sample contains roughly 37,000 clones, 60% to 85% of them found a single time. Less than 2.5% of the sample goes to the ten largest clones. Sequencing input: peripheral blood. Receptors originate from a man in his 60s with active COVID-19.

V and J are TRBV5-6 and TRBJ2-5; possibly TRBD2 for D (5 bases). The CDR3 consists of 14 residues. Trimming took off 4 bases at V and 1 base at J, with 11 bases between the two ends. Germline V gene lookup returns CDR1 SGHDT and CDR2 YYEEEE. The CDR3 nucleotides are TGTGCCAGCAGCCGAGGGTTGGGCCAAGAGACCCAGTACTTC. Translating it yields CASSRGLGQETQYF.

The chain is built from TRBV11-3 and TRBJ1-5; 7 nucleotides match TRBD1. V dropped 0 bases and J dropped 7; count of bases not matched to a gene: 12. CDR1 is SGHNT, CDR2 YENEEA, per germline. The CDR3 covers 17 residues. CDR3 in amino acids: CASSLELSTGETQPQHF. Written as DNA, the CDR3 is TGTGCCAGCAGCTTAGAGCTCAGCACAGGGGAAACGCAGCCCCAGCATTTT.

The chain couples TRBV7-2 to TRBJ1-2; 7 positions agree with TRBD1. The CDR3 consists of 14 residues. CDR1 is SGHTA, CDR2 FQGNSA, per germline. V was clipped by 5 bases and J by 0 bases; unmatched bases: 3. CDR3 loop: CASSKGASNYGYTF. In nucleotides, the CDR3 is TGTGCCAGCAGCAAGGGGGCTTCTAACTATGGCTACACCTTC.

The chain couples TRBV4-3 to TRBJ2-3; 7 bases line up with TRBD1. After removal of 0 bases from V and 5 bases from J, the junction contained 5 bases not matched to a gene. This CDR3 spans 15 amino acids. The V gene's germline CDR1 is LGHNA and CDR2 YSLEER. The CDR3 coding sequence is TGCGCCAGCAGCCAAGAGACAGGGAAGGGAGATACGCAGTATTTT. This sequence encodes CASSQETGKGDTQYF.

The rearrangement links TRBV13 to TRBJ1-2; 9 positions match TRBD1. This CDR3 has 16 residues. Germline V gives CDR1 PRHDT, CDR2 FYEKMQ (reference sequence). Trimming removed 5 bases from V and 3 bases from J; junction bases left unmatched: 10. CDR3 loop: CASSAPGTGIDYGYTF. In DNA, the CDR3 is TGTGCCAGCAGCGCCCCCGGGACAGGGATTGACTATGGCTACACCTTC. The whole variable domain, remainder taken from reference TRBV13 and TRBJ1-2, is AAGVIQSPRHLIKEKRETATLKCYPIPRHDTVYWYQQGPGQDPQFLISFYEKMQSDKGSIPDRFSAQQFSDYHSELNMSSLELGDSALYFCASSAPGTGIDYGYTFGSGTRLTVV.

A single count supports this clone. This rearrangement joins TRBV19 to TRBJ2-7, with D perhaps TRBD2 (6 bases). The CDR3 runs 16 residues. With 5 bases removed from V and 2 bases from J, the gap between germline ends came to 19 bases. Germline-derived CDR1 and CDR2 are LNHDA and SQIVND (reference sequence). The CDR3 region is CASSVAGPARPYEQYF. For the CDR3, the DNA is TGTGCCAGTAGTGTCGCGGGGCCCGCCAGGCCCTACGAGCAGTACTTC. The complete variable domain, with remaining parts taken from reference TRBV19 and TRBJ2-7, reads DGGITQSPKYLFRKEGQNVTLSCEQNLNHDAMYWYRQDPGQGLRLIYYSQIVNDFQKGDIAEGYSVSREKKESFPLTVTSAQKNPTAFYLCASSVAGPARPYEQYFGPGTRLTVT.

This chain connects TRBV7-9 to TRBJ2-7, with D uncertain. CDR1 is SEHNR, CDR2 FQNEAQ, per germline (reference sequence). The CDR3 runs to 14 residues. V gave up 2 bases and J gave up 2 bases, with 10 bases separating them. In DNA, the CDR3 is TGTGCCAGCAGCTTAATCAGTGCGGCCTACGAGCAGTACTTC. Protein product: CASSLISAAYEQYF.

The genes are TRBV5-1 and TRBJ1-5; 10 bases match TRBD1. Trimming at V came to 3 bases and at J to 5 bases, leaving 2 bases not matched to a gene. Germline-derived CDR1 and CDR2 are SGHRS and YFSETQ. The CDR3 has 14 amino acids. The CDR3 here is CASSWGTGDQPQHF. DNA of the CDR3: TGCGCCAGCAGCTGGGGGACAGGGGATCAGCCCCAGCATTTT.

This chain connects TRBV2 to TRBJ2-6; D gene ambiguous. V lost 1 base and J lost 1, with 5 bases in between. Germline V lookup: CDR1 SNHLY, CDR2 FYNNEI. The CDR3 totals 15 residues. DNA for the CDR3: TGTGCCAGCAGTGAAGGGGCTTCTGGGGCCAACGTCCTGACTTTC. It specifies CASSEGASGANVLTF.

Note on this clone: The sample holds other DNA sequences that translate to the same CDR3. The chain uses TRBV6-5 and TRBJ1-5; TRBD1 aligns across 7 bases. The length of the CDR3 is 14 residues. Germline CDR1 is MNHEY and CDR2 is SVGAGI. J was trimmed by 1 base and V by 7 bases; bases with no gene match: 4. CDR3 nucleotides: TGTGCCAGCAACCCGACAGGGAGCAATCAGCCCCAGCATTTT. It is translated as CASNPTGSNQPQHF.

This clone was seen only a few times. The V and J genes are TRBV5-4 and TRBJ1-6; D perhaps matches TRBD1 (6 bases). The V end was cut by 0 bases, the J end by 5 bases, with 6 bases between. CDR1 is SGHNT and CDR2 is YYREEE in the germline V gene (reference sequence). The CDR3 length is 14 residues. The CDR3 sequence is CASSLDRDNSPLHF. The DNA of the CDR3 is TGTGCCAGCAGCTTGGACAGGGATAATTCACCCCTCCACTTT.

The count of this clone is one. The DNA of the CDR3 is TGTGCCAGCAGGAAAATGGGAGGCCGGGGCGAGTCAGCTTTCTTT. This codes for CASRKMGGRGESAFF. V is TRBV2 and J is TRBJ1-1; maybe TRBD1 (5 bases). This CDR3 spans 15 amino acids. V was cut by 6 bases and J by 10 bases, with 24 bases left in between. Germline V gene sequence: CDR1 SNHLY, CDR2 FYNNEI.

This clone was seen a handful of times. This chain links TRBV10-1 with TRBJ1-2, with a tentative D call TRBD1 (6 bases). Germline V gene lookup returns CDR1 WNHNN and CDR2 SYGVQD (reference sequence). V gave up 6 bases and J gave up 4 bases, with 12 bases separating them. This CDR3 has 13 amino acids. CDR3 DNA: TGCGCCAGCAGACAGGGATCGGGCTATGGCTACACCTTC. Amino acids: CASRQGSGYGYTF.

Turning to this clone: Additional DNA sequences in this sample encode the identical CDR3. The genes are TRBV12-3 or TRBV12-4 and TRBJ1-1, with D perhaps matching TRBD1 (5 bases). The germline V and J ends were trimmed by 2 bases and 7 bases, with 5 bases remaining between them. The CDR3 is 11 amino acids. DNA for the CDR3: TGTGCCAGCAGTTTAAGGGGTGAAGCTTTCTTT. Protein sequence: CASSLRGEAFF.

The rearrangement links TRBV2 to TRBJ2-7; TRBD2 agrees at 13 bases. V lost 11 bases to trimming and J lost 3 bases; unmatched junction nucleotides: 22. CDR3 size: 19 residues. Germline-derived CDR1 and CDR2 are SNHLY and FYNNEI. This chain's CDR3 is CAGSGGAGTSGITRYEQYF. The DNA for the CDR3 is TGTGCCGGGTCAGGGGGCGCGGGGACTAGCGGGATCACTCGCTACGAGCAGTACTTC.

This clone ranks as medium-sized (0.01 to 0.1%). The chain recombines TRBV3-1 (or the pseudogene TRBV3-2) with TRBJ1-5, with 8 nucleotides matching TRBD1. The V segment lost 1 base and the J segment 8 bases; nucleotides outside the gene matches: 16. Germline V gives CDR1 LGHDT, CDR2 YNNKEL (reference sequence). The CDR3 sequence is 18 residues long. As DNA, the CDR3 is TGTGCCAGCAGCCAAGTAACCCGGGACAGGAAGGTTATGGAGCCCCAGCATTTT. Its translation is CASSQVTRDRKVMEPQHF.

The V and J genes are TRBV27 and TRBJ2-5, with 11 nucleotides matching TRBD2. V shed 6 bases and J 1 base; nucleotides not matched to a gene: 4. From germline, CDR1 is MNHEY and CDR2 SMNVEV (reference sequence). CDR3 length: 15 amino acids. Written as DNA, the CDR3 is TGTGCCAGCAGCTTAGCGGGGGGGGGCCAAGAGACCCAGTACTTC. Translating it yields CASSLAGGGQETQYF.

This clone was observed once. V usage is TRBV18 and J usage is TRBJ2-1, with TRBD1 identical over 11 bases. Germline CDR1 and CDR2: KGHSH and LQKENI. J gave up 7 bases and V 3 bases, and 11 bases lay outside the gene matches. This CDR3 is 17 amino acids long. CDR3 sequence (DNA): TGTGCCAGCTCACCCCAGATCGGGACAGGGGGAGGGAATGAGCAGTTCTTC. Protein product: CASSPQIGTGGGNEQFF. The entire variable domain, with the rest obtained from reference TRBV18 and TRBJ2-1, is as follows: NAGVMQNPRHLVRRRGQEARLRCSPMKGHSHVYWYRQLPEEGLKFMVYLQKENIIDESGMPKERFSAEFPKEGPSILRIQQVVRGDSAAYFCASSPQIGTGGGNEQFFGPGTRLTVL.

The CDR3 DNA reads TGTGCCTGGAGTGGGATGGGGGGGGCTTCACCCCTCCACTTT. Encoded protein: CAWSGMGGASPLHF. The J gene is TRBJ1-6, the V gene TRBV30, with D possibly being TRBD1 (6 bases). Trimming cost V 1 base and J 9 bases, with 13 bases left between them. There are 14 residues in the CDR3. The germline gives CDR1 GTSNPN, CDR2 SVGIG (reference sequence).

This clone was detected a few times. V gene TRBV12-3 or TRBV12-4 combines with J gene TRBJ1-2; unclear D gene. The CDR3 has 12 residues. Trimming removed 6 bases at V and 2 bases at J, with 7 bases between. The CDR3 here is CASRGANYGYTF. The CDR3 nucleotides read TGTGCCAGCAGGGGAGCGAACTATGGCTACACCTTC.

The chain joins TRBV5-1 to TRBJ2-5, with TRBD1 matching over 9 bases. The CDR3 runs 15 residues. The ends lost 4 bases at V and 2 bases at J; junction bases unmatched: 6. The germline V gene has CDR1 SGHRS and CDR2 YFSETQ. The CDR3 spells CASSQGTGSQETQYF. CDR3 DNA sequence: TGCGCCAGCAGCCAGGGGACAGGGTCTCAAGAGACCCAGTACTTC.

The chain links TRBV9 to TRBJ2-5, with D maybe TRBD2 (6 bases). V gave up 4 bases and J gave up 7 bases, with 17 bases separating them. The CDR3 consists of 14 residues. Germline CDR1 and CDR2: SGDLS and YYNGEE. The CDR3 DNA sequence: TGTGCCAGCAGCTTTGGGACTCCTCCAGGGACCCAGTACTTC. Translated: CASSFGTPPGTQYF.

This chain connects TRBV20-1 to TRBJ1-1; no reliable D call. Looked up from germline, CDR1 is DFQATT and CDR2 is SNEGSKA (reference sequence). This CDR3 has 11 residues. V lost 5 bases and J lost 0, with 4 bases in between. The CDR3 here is CSAGLNTEAFF. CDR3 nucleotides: TGCAGTGCTGGGCTGAACACTGAAGCTTTCTTT.

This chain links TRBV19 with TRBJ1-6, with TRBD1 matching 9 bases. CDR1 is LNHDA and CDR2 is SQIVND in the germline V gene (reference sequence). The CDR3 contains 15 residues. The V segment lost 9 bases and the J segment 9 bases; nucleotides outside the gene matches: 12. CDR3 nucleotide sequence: TGTGCCAGCAGAAATAGGGGACAGGGAAGTTCACCCCTCCACTTT. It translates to CASRNRGQGSSPLHF.

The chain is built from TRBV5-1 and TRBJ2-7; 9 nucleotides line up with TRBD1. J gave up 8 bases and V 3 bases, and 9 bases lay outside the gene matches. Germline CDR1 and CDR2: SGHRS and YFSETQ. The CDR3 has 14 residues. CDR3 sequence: CASSSTPGQGKQYF. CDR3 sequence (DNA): TGCGCCAGCAGCTCTACTCCGGGACAGGGAAAGCAGTACTTC. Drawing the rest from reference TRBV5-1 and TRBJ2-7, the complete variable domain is KAGVTQTPRYLIKTRGQQVTLSCSPISGHRSVSWYQQTPGQGLQFLFEYFSETQRNKGNFPGRFSGRQFSNSRSEMNVSTLELGDSALYLCASSSTPGQGKQYFGPGTRLTVT.